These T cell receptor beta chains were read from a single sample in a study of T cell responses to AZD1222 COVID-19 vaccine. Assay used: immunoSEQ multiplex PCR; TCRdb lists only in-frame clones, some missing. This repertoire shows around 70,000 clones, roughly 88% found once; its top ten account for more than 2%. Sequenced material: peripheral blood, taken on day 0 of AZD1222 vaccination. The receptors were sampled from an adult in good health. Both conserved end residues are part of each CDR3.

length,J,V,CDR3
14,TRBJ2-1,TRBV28,CASSLAGGYNEQFF
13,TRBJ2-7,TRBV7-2,CASSTWSSYEQYF
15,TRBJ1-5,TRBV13,CASSSELPDNQPQHF
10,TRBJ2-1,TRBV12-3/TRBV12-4,CASSFYEQFF
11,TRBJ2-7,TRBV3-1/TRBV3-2,CASSQSYEQYF
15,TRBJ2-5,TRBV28,CASSSWTGVDETQYF
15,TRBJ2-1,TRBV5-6,CASSLSGGNYNEQFF
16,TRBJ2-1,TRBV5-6,CASSLTGGRILNEQFF
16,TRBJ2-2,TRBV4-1,CASSHGLGVNTGELFF
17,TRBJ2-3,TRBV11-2,CASSLVLQGMGTDTQYF
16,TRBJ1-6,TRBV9,CASSLTQGADVAPLHF
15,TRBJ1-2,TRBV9,CASSADGATNYGYTF
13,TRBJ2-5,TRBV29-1,CSARWTGEETQYF
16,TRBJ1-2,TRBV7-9,CASSSNIGQGTGGYTF
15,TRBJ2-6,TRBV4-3,CASSQETSGNYVLTF
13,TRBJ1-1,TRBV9,CASSATWNTEAFF
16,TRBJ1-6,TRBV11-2,CASRRQAARRNSPLHF
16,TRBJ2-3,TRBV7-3,CASSPLASPSTDTQYF
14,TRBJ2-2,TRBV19,CASSIGPTPGELFF
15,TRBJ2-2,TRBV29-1,CSVEGTTSNTGELFF
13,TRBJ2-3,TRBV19,CASCAGAVNTQYF
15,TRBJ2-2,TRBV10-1,CASSEATGNTGELFF
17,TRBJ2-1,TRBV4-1,CASSQGGAGIPGNEQFF
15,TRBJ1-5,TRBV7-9,CASSPRGGGDQPQHF
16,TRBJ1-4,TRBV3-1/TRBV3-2,CASSHTGQGYNEKLFF